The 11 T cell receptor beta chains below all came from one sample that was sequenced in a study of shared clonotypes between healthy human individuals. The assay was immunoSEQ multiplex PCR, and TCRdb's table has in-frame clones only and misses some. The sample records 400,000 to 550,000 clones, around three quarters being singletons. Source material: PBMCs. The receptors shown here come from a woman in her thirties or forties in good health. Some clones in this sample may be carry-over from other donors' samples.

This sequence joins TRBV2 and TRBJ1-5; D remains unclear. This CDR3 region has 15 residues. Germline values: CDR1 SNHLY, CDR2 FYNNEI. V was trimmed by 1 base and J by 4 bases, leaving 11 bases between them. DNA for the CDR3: TGTGCCAGCAGTGAAGGGTCAGATCGTAATCAGCCCCAGCATTTT. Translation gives CASSEGSDRNQPQHF.

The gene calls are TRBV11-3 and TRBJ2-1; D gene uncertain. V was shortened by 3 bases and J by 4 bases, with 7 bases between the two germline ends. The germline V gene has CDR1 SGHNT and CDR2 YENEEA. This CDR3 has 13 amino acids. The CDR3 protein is CASSFTRYNEQFF. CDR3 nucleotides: TGTGCCAGCAGCTTTACTCGTTACAATGAGCAGTTCTTC.

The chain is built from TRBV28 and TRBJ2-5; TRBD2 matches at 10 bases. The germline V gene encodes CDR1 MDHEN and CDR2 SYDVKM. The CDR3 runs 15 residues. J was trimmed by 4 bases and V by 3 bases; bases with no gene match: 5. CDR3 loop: CASSLGLAGAETQYF. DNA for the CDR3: TGTGCCAGCAGTTTGGGGCTAGCGGGAGCAGAGACCCAGTACTTC.

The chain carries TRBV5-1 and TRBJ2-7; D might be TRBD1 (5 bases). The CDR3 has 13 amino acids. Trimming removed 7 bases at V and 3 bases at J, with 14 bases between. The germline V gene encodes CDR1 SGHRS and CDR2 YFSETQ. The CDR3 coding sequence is TGCGCCAGCTCTAGACAGTCTTTCTACGAGCAGTACTTC. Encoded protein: CASSRQSFYEQYF.

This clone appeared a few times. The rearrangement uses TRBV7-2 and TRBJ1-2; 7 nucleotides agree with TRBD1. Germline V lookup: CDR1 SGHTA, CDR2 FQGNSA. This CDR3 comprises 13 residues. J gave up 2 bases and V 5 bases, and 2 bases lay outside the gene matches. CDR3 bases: TGTGCCAGCAGCCGGGACAGAAACTATGGCTACACCTTC. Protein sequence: CASSRDRNYGYTF.

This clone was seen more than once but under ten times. The CDR3 here is CASSILAGGPDYEQYF. The CDR3 bases are TGTGCCAGCAGCATCCTAGCGGGAGGGCCGGACTACGAGCAGTACTTC. The chain combines TRBV7-2 with TRBJ2-7; 12 nucleotides match TRBD2. The germline CDR1 and CDR2 sequences are SGHTA and FQGNSA. CDR3 length: 16 amino acids. V gave up 5 bases and J gave up 3 bases; unmatched junction bases: 8.

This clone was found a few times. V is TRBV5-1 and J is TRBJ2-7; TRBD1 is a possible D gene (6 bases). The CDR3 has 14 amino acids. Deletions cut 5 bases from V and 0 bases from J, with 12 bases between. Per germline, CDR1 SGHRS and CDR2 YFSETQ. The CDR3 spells CASRQGSISYEQYF. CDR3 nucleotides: TGCGCCAGCAGGCAGGGGTCAATCTCCTACGAGCAGTACTTC.

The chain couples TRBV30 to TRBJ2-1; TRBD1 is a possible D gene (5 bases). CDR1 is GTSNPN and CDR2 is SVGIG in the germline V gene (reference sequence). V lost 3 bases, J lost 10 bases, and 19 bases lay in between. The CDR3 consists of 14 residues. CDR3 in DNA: TGTGCCTGGAGGGTGTCAGGGATAGGAAGAGAGCAGTTCTTC. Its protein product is CAWRVSGIGREQFF.

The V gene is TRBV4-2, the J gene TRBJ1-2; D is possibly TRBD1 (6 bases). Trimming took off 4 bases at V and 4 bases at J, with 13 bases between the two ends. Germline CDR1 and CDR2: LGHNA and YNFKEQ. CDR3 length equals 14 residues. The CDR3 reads CASSLPGATYGYTF. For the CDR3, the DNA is TGTGCCAGCAGCCTCCCGGGGGCTACCTATGGCTACACCTTC.

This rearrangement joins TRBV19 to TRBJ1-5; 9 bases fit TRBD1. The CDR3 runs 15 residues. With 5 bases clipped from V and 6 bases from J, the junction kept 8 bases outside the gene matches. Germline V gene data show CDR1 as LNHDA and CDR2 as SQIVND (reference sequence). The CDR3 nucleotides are TGTGCCAGTAGTTACACAGGGGGCAGGGGTCAGCCCCAGCATTTT. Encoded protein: CASSYTGGRGQPQHF.

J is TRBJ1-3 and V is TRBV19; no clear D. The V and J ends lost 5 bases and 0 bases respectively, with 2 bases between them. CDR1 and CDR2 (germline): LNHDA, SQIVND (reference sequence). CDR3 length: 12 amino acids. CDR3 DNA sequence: TGTGCCAGTAGTGTCTCTGGAAACACCATATATTTT. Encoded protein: CASSVSGNTIYF.